What follows are 2 T cell receptor beta chains derived from one specimen sequenced in a study of post-analysis software for immune sequencing data. Built from TCR beta cDNA, the libraries had unique molecular identifiers in them. TCRdb re-derived calls from the PCR reads in MiXCR, one entry per CDR3 protein. The sample yields 400,000 to 500,000 distinct CDR3 sequences, less than 40% seen once. These receptors' targets are unknown. Study-level results: Compared with controls, patients had more of five TRBV segments, including TRBV5-6, TRBV5-1 and TRBV20-1.

The sequenced material came from blood. The receptors derive from a girl aged 2 to 10 with multiple sclerosis.

This clonotype has a handful of counts. The rearrangement joins TRBV15 to TRBJ2-5; TRBD1 matches 7 bases. The CDR3 covers 16 residues. V was pared by 5 bases and J by 4 bases, with 13 bases of the junction left unmatched. Germline lookup yields CDR1 LNHNV and CDR2 YYDKDF (reference sequence). The CDR3 DNA reads TGTGCCACCAGCCTTAGGCAGACAGGGCCCGGAGAGACCCAGTACTTC. Protein: CATSLRQTGPGETQYF.

This chain links TRBV29-1 with TRBJ1-4, with D perhaps matching TRBD1 (5 bases). The V end lost 4 bases, the J end lost 7 bases, and 16 bases lay between the germline ends. Per germline, CDR1 SQVTM and CDR2 ANQGSEA. The CDR3 is 14 residues long. DNA of the CDR3: TGCAGCGTTGGAACGGGACGCCGGGGTGAAAAACTGTTTTTT. Its protein is CSVGTGRRGEKLFF.